This TCR beta chain was sequenced during a study of blood T cell repertoires in COVID-19. Study in general: Sources were T cells, B-cell-depleted T cells, or PBMCs; the material itself was cDNA or gDNA.

Clinical history as reported by participants underpinned cohort assignment. Two negative PCRs, clearance, or symptom resolution characterized the recovered Cohort 3 donors. This table comes from immunoSEQ multiplex PCR, and its TCRdb copy is limited to in-frame clones, with some not included. The sample records approximately 280,000 clones, 86% being singletons. The specimen sequenced was PBMCs or T cells enriched from blood (not recorded which). The sequence came from a woman between 18 and 29 years old who had recovered from COVID-19.

This CDR3 is CASSLDAGGSYNEQFF. The CDR3 DNA is TGCGCCAGCAGCTTGGATGCGGGAGGTTCCTACAATGAGCAGTTCTTC. This rearrangement joins TRBV5-1 to TRBJ2-1, with 8 bases fitting TRBD2. Germline V lookup: CDR1 SGHRS, CDR2 YFSETQ. The CDR3 sequence is 16 residues long. Losses at the gene ends were 0 bases for V and 1 base for J; bases not matched to a gene: 3.